These T cell receptor beta chains were read from a single sample in a study of shared clonotypes between healthy human individuals. Only in-frame clones appear in the TCRdb table, and some are missing; sequencing was by immunoSEQ multiplex PCR. The data hold over 95,000 clones, with around half observed a single time. The sample consisted of PBMCs. All receptors come from a woman aged 40 to 50 in good health. Some clones in this sample may be carry-over from other donors' samples. The CDR3 runs from the conserved cysteine through the conserved F or W. A D gene is named only where the DNA matches it firmly. Only part of the rows carry a size: once, few, many, or a class if the clone is expanded.

CDR3aa | CDR3nt | j_gene | d_gene | v_gene | abundance
CAWSPGSNYGYTF | TGTGCCTGGAGTCCAGGTTCTAACTATGGCTACACCTTC | TRBJ1-2 | NA | TRBV30 | many
CASSLGGGSYNEQFF | TGTGCCAGCAGCTTGGGGGGGGGCTCCTACAATGAGCAGTTCTTC | TRBJ2-1 | TRBD2 | TRBV5-8 | few
CASSPGLAGWSQYF | TGCGCCAGCAGCCCCGGACTAGCGGGATGGTCTCAGTACTTC | TRBJ2-7 | TRBD2 | TRBV4-1 | NA
CAISEYGGSYEQYF | TGTGCCATCAGTGAGTATGGCGGGAGCTACGAGCAGTACTTC | TRBJ2-7 | TRBD2 | TRBV10-3 | NA
CASSLRRGQGGLFEPQHF | TGTGCCAGCAGTCTCCGACGCGGACAGGGGGGACTATTTGAGCCCCAGCATTTT | TRBJ1-5 | TRBD1 | TRBV27 | many
CASSYPHGGSYNEQFF | TGTGCCAGCAGTTACCCTCACGGAGGTTCCTACAATGAGCAGTTCTTC | TRBJ2-1 | NA | TRBV7-2 | NA
CASSLVPGTGEQYF | TGCGCCAGCAGCTTGGTTCCAGGGACGGGGGAGCAGTACTTC | TRBJ2-7 | NA | TRBV5-1 | NA
CASSQEFSGSYNEQFF | TGTGCCAGCAGCCAAGAGTTTAGCGGGTCCTACAATGAGCAGTTCTTC | TRBJ2-1 | TRBD2 | TRBV7-9 | few
CASSFWGERGNEQFF | TGTGCCAGCAGTTTTTGGGGGGAAAGGGGAAATGAGCAGTTCTTC | TRBJ2-1 | NA | TRBV28 | NA
CASSLVSGRAYEQYF | TGTGCCAGCAGCTTAGTTAGCGGGAGGGCCTACGAGCAGTACTTC | TRBJ2-7 | TRBD2 | TRBV7-9 | NA
CASSPPDEKLFF | TGTGCCAGCTCACCACCGGATGAAAAACTGTTTTTT | TRBJ1-4 | NA | TRBV18 | NA